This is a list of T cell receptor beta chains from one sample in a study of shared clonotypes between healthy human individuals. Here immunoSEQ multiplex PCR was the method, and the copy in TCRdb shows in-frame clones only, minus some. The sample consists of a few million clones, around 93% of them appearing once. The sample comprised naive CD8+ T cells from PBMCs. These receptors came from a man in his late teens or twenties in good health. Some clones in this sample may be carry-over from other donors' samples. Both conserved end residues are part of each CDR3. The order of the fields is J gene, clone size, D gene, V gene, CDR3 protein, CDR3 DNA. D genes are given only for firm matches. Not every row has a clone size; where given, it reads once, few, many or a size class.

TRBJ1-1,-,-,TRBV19,CASSIDSYRRHENTEAFF,TGTGCCAGTAGTATAGATTCTTACCGGAGACACGAGAACACTGAAGCTTTCTTT
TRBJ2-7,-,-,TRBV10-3,CAISESMGAREQYF,TGTGCCATCAGTGAGTCGATGGGGGCGCGCGAGCAGTACTTC
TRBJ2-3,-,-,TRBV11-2,CASTAAYVDTQYF,TGTGCCAGCACAGCCGCTTATGTTGATACGCAGTATTTT
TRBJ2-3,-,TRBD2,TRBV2,CASSTPLAREATDTQYF,TGTGCCAGCAGCACGCCTCTTGCGCGGGAGGCCACAGATACGCAGTATTTT
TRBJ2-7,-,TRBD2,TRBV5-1,CASSGGDTYEQYF,TGCGCCAGCAGCGGGGGGGATACCTACGAGCAGTACTTC
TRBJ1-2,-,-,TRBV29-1,CSAVPAHTHYGYTF,TGCAGCGCCGTACCGGCCCATACGCACTATGGCTACACCTTC
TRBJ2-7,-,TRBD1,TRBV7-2,CASSPQQGAYEQYF,TGTGCCAGCAGCCCCCAACAGGGGGCCTACGAGCAGTACTTC
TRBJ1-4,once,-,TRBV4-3,CASSQDTEKLFF,TGCGCCAGCAGCCAAGATACCGAAAAACTGTTTTTT
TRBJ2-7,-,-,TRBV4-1,CASSQDRIYEQYF,TGCGCCAGCAGCCAAGATAGGATCTACGAGCAGTACTTC
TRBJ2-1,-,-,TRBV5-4,CASSLAFTDNEQFF,TGTGCCAGCAGCTTGGCCTTTACCGACAATGAGCAGTTCTTC
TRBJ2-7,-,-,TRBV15,CATSRDLRTVIPREQYF,TGTGCCACCAGCAGAGATCTCCGGACAGTAATACCCCGGGAGCAGTACTTC
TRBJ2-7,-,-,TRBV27,CASSLDLPSIPYEQYF,TGTGCCAGCAGTTTAGATCTCCCCTCGATCCCCTACGAGCAGTACTTC
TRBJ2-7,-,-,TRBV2,CATRVNSYEQYF,TGTGCCACCAGAGTAAACTCCTACGAGCAGTACTTC
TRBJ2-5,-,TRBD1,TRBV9,CASSAGQGAWETQYF,TGTGCCAGCAGCGCGGGACAGGGGGCCTGGGAGACCCAGTACTTC
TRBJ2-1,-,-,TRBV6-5,CASRPLQGSEQFF,TGTGCCAGCAGACCCCTCCAGGGAAGTGAGCAGTTCTTC
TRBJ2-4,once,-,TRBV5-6,CASSLLGGNIQYF,TGTGCCAGCAGCTTGTTAGGTGGAAACATTCAGTACTTC
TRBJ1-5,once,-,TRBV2,CASIQGGNQPQHF,TGTGCCAGCATCCAAGGGGGGAATCAGCCCCAGCATTTT
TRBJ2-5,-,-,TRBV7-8,CASIGDQETQYF,TGTGCCAGCATTGGGGACCAAGAGACCCAGTACTTC
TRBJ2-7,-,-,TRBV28,CASSPPSSYEQYF,TGTGCCAGCAGCCCACCCAGTTCTTACGAGCAGTACTTC
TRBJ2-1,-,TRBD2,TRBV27,CASFGLAGATYNEQFF,TGTGCCAGCTTCGGTTTAGCGGGAGCAACCTACAATGAGCAGTTCTTC
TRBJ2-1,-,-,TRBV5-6,CASSSLPGWAPNEQFF,TGTGCCAGCAGCTCCCTCCCGGGATGGGCTCCCAATGAGCAGTTCTTC
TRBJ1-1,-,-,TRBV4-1,CASSGTAAGAEWGTEAFF,TGCGCCAGCAGCGGAACAGCGGCGGGCGCGGAGTGGGGCACTGAAGCTTTCTTT
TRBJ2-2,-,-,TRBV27,CASSLRVIGGELFF,TGTGCCAGCAGCCTCCGGGTGATCGGCGGGGAGCTGTTTTTT
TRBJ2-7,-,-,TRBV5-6,CASSSGPYEQYF,TGTGCCAGCAGTTCGGGGCCCTACGAGCAGTACTTC
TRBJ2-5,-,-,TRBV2,CASTPQGETQYF,TGTGCCAGCACCCCCCAGGGGGAGACCCAGTACTTC
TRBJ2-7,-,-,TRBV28,CASSPAFNEQYF,TGTGCCAGCAGCCCCGCTTTTAACGAGCAGTACTTC
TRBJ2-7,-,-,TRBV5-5,CASSLATSSYEQYF,TGTGCCAGCAGCTTGGCAACTAGTAGCTACGAGCAGTACTTC
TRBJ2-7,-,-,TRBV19,CASSPRTENYEQYF,TGTGCCAGTAGTCCGAGGACAGAAAACTACGAGCAGTACTTC
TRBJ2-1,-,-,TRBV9,CASSAEAPGNQEQFF,TGTGCCAGCAGCGCAGAGGCCCCGGGGAACCAGGAGCAGTTCTTC
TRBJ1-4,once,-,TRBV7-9,CASSLEGGRTEKLFF,TGTGCCAGCAGCTTAGAAGGGGGGCGTACTGAAAAACTGTTTTTT
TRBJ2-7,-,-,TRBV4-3,CASSQDFTGFCYF,TGCGCCAGCAGCCAAGATTTTACAGGGTTTTGTTACTTC
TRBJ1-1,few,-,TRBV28,CASSFERMNTEAFF,TGTGCCAGCAGTTTTGAGAGAATGAACACTGAAGCTTTCTTT
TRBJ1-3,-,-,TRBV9,CASRESGGNTIYF,TGTGCCAGCAGGGAATCTGGTGGAAACACCATATATTTT
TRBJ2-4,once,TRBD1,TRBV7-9,CASSPNDRVGGIQYF,TGTGCCAGCAGCCCGAATGACAGGGTTGGGGGCATTCAGTACTTC
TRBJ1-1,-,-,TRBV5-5,CASSVGNTEAFF,TGTGCCAGCAGTGTAGGAAACACTGAAGCTTTCTTT
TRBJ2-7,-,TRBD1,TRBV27,CASSFVGTGGHEQYF,TGTGCCAGCAGTTTTGTCGGGACAGGGGGCCACGAGCAGTACTTC
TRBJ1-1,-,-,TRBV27,CASRNSRNTEAFF,TGTGCCAGCAGAAATTCTAGGAACACTGAAGCTTTCTTT
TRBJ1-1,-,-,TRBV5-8,CASSPWTEAFF,TGTGCCAGCAGCCCCTGGACTGAAGCTTTCTTT
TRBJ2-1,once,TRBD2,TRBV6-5,CASSYDGGSLYNEQFF,TGTGCCAGCAGTTACGACGGCGGGAGTCTCTACAATGAGCAGTTCTTC
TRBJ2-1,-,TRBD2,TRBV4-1,CASSQDTSAYNEQFF,TGCGCCAGCAGCCAAGATACTAGCGCCTACAATGAGCAGTTCTTC
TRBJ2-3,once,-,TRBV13,CASSRGGRDTQYF,TGTGCCAGCAGCCGTGGAGGAAGAGATACGCAGTATTTT
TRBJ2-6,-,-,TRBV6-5,CASSYVGQTNVLTF,TGTGCCAGCTCGTACGTCGGACAGACTAACGTCCTGACTTTC